Listed below are T cell receptor beta chains from one sample, sequenced in a study of tumor-infiltrating lymphocytes in primary liver carcinoma. Using its own MiXCR run on the multiplex PCR reads, TCRdb lists one record per CDR3 protein. The sample contains under 200,000 distinct CDR3 sequences, around 85% of which appear only once. Sequenced: tumor tissue from primary liver carcinoma. Receptor source: a man aged 40-49 years with primary liver carcinoma and hepatitis B virus infection. Each CDR3 is given with its conserved first and last residue. Fields, in order: D gene, J gene, clone size, V gene, CDR3 protein, CDR3 DNA. The D gene is left open where the match is weak. Size is stated for part of the rows, as once, few or many counts, or as a class when the clone is expanded.

d_gene: NA; j_gene: TRBJ2-5; abundance: NA; v_gene: TRBV5-8; CDR3aa: CASSFGTCGETQYF; CDR3nt: TGTGCCAGCAGTTTCGGGACTTGCGGAGAGACCCAGTACTTC
d_gene: TRBD2; j_gene: TRBJ2-7; abundance: once; v_gene: TRBV6-5; CDR3aa: CAFSYRYRSGISSYEQYF; CDR3nt: TGTGCCTTCAGTTACCGCTACCGTAGCGGGATTAGCTCCTACGAGCAGTACTTC
d_gene: NA; j_gene: TRBJ2-3; abundance: NA; v_gene: TRBV4-2; CDR3aa: CASSLRTGGTDTQYF; CDR3nt: TGTGCCAGCAGCCTAAGGACGGGCGGAACAGATACGCAGTATTTT
d_gene: NA; j_gene: TRBJ2-5; abundance: NA; v_gene: TRBV12-3/TRBV12-4; CDR3aa: CASSFFPGLKEIQYF; CDR3nt: TGTGCCAGCAGTTTTTTTCCGGGGTTAAAAGAGATCCAGTACTTC
d_gene: TRBD1; j_gene: TRBJ2-1; abundance: NA; v_gene: TRBV6-1; CDR3aa: CVSNGDRGSSNEQFF; CDR3nt: TGTGTCAGCAATGGGGACAGGGGGTCTAGCAATGAGCAGTTCTTC
d_gene: NA; j_gene: TRBJ1-5; abundance: NA; v_gene: TRBV30; CDR3aa: CVWSPMGTSNQPQHF; CDR3nt: TGTGTCTGGAGTCCCATGGGGACTAGCAATCAGCCCCAGCACTTT
d_gene: NA; j_gene: TRBJ1-2; abundance: once; v_gene: TRBV6-1; CDR3aa: CASISVVGYGYTF; CDR3nt: TGTGCCAGCATTTCGGTCGTAGGCTATGGCTACACCTTC
d_gene: TRBD2; j_gene: TRBJ2-5; abundance: NA; v_gene: TRBV6-4; CDR3aa: CASHRTSGMEETQYF; CDR3nt: TGTGCCAGTCACAGGACTAGCGGGATGGAAGAGACCCAGTACTTC
d_gene: TRBD1; j_gene: TRBJ1-2; abundance: once; v_gene: TRBV6-2/TRBV6-3; CDR3aa: CASSHTGAGYTF; CDR3nt: TGTGCCAGCAGCCATACAGGGGCTGGCTACACCTTC
d_gene: NA; j_gene: TRBJ2-7; abundance: NA; v_gene: TRBV6-5; CDR3aa: CASSYSGDQGKQYF; CDR3nt: TGTGCCAGTAGTTACTCTGGGGATCAGGGCAAGCAGTACTTC
d_gene: NA; j_gene: TRBJ2-3; abundance: NA; v_gene: TRBV4-3; CDR3aa: CANSQDLNTPDTQYF; CDR3nt: TGCGCCAATAGCCAAGATTTAAACACCCCAGATACGCAGTATTTT
d_gene: NA; j_gene: TRBJ2-2; abundance: few; v_gene: TRBV12-3/TRBV12-4; CDR3aa: CSSMETANAGELFF; CDR3nt: TGTTCCAGCATGGAGACAGCGAACGCCGGAGAGCTGTTTTTT
d_gene: TRBD1; j_gene: TRBJ2-6; abundance: NA; v_gene: TRBV6-1; CDR3aa: CACRPLRGGFSGANVLTF; CDR3nt: TGTGCCTGTAGACCTCTTAGAGGGGGCTTCTCTGGGGCCAACGTCCTGACTTTC
d_gene: NA; j_gene: TRBJ2-7; abundance: NA; v_gene: TRBV5-4; CDR3aa: CASSVSGSCYEQYF; CDR3nt: TGTGCCAGCAGCGTTAGCGGTAGTTGCTACGAGCAGTACTTC
d_gene: NA; j_gene: TRBJ2-5; abundance: once; v_gene: TRBV11-2; CDR3aa: CASSISLIQGTGRETQYF; CDR3nt: TGTGCCAGCAGCATTAGCTTAATCCAGGGTACTGGGCGGGAGACCCAGTACTTC
d_gene: NA; j_gene: TRBJ1-5; abundance: NA; v_gene: TRBV7-2; CDR3aa: CASGFRSGQPQHF; CDR3nt: TGTGCCAGCGGCTTTAGGTCCGGTCAGCCCCAGCATTTT
d_gene: TRBD2; j_gene: TRBJ2-5; abundance: NA; v_gene: TRBV5-1; CDR3aa: CASSFSGQETHYF; CDR3nt: TGCGCCAGCAGCTTTAGCGGGCAAGAGACCCACTACTTC
d_gene: TRBD2; j_gene: TRBJ2-3; abundance: few; v_gene: TRBV11-2; CDR3aa: CAISLDPGETSTYTQYF; CDR3nt: TGCGCCATCAGCTTAGATCCGGGGGAGACTAGCACATATACGCAGTATTTT
d_gene: TRBD1; j_gene: TRBJ2-7; abundance: NA; v_gene: TRBV29-1; CDR3aa: CSFTPTGLHEQYF; CDR3nt: TGCAGCTTTACCCCGACAGGGCTCCACGAACAGTACTTC
d_gene: NA; j_gene: TRBJ1-1; abundance: NA; v_gene: TRBV29-1; CDR3aa: CSVDLGLMNTESFF; CDR3nt: TGCAGCGTTGATCTTGGCCTCATGAACACTGAATCTTTCTTT
d_gene: NA; j_gene: TRBJ1-1; abundance: NA; v_gene: TRBV12-3/TRBV12-4; CDR3aa: CACSEQDVRAFF; CDR3nt: TGTGCCTGCAGTGAACAGGATGTGCGGGCTTTCTTT
d_gene: NA; j_gene: TRBJ1-2; abundance: NA; v_gene: TRBV29-1; CDR3aa: CSVEVCASASYGYTF; CDR3nt: TGCAGCGTTGAAGTATGCGCCAGTGCCTCCTATGGCTACACCTTC
d_gene: TRBD1; j_gene: TRBJ2-1; abundance: NA; v_gene: TRBV6-2/TRBV6-3; CDR3aa: CASSPPGQGSYNEEFF; CDR3nt: TGTGCCAGCAGTCCGCCAGGACAGGGCTCCTACAATGAGGAGTTCTTC
d_gene: NA; j_gene: TRBJ1-1; abundance: NA; v_gene: TRBV29-1; CDR3aa: CSGGHNTEVFF; CDR3nt: TGCAGTGGTGGACATAACACTGAAGTTTTCTTT
d_gene: TRBD1; j_gene: TRBJ1-1; abundance: many; v_gene: TRBV5-1; CDR3aa: CASSLHGTGDTEAFF; CDR3nt: TGCGCCAGCAGCTTGCACGGGACAGGGGACACTGAAGCTTTCTTT
d_gene: TRBD1; j_gene: TRBJ2-5; abundance: NA; v_gene: TRBV5-1; CDR3aa: CVSSPLGQGQETQYF; CDR3nt: TGCGTCAGCAGCCCGCTGGGACAGGGGCAAGAGACCCAGTACTTC
d_gene: NA; j_gene: TRBJ1-2; abundance: NA; v_gene: TRBV12-3/TRBV12-4; CDR3aa: CASSLAWRKGGYTF; CDR3nt: TGTGCCAGCAGTTTAGCGTGGAGGAAAGGTGGCTACACCTTC
d_gene: NA; j_gene: TRBJ2-7; abundance: NA; v_gene: TRBV6-2/TRBV6-3; CDR3aa: CASSPDCVYEQYF; CDR3nt: TGTGCCAGCAGCCCAGACTGTGTTTACGAGCAGTACTTC
d_gene: NA; j_gene: TRBJ2-3; abundance: once; v_gene: TRBV29-1; CDR3aa: CSALPFTDTQYF; CDR3nt: TGCAGTGCCCTGCCATTCACAGATACGCAGTATTTT
d_gene: TRBD2; j_gene: TRBJ2-1; abundance: many; v_gene: TRBV6-1; CDR3aa: CASTSSGSYHEQFF; CDR3nt: TGTGCCAGCACCTCTAGCGGGAGTTATCATGAGCAGTTCTTC
d_gene: NA; j_gene: TRBJ2-3; abundance: NA; v_gene: TRBV6-2/TRBV6-3; CDR3aa: CASSYGDRSWTDMQYF; CDR3nt: TGTGCCAGCAGTTACGGAGACAGGAGTTGGACAGATATGCAGTATTTT
d_gene: NA; j_gene: TRBJ1-1; abundance: NA; v_gene: TRBV2; CDR3aa: CASSVLSLRAEAFF; CDR3nt: TGTGCCAGCAGTGTCCTCTCCCTAAGGGCTGAAGCTTTCTTT